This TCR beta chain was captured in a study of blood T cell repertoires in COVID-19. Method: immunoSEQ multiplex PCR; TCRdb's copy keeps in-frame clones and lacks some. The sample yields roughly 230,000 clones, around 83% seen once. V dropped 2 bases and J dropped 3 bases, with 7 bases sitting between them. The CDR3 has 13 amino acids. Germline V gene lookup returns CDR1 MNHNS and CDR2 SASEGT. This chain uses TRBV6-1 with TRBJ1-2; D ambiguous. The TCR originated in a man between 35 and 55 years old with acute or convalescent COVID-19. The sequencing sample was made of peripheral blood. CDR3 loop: CASSEYSYYGYTF. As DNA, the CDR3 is TGTGCCAGCAGTGAATACAGCTACTATGGCTACACCTTC.